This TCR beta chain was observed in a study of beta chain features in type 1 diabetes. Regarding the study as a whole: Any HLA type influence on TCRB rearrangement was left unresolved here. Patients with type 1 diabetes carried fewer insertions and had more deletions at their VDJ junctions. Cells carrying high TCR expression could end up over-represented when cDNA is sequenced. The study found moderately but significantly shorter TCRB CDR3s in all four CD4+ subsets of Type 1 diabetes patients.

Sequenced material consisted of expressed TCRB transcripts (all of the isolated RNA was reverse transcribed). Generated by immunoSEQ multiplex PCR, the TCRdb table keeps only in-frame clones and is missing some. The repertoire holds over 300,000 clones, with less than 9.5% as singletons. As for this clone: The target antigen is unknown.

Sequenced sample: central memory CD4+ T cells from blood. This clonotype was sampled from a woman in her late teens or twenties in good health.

CDR3 loop: CASSYMGTVYNEQFF. The CDR3 coding sequence is TGTGCCAGCAGTTATATGGGAACCGTATACAATGAGCAGTTCTTC. The chain combines TRBV6-5 with TRBJ2-1; D gene uncertain. Germline V CDR1 and CDR2: MNHEY, SVGAGI. V lost 3 bases and J 4 bases, leaving 13 bases between the germline ends. CDR3 length: 15 amino acids.